These T cell receptor beta chains were read from a single sample in a study of T cell responses to AZD1222 COVID-19 vaccine. Only in-frame clones appear in the TCRdb table, and some are missing; sequencing was by immunoSEQ multiplex PCR. The data hold some 110,000 clones, with about 87% observed a single time. Sequences were derived from peripheral blood, sampled on day 0 of AZD1222 vaccination. These receptors came from an adult in good health. Each CDR3 is given with its conserved first and last residue. A D gene is named only where the DNA matches it firmly. A row's size may be missing; if present it is once, few, many or a size class.

V gene: TRBV7-7
D gene: NA
clone size: NA
CDR3 length: 17
J gene: TRBJ2-5
CDR3 protein: CASSSDEQGQGRETQYF
CDR3 DNA: TGTGCTAGCAGCTCGGACGAACAGGGGCAGGGGAGGGAGACCCAGTACTTC

V gene: TRBV7-9
D gene: TRBD1
clone size: NA
CDR3 length: 14
J gene: TRBJ2-2
CDR3 protein: CASSTRQGLGELFF
CDR3 DNA: TGTGCCAGCAGCACCAGACAGGGGCTCGGGGAGCTGTTTTTT

V gene: TRBV2
D gene: NA
clone size: NA
CDR3 length: 14
J gene: TRBJ2-5
CDR3 protein: CASREGRGQETQYF
CDR3 DNA: TGTGCCAGCAGAGAGGGGCGGGGACAAGAGACCCAGTACTTC

V gene: TRBV5-1
D gene: TRBD1
clone size: NA
CDR3 length: 14
J gene: TRBJ1-2
CDR3 protein: CASSPGQTNYGYTF
CDR3 DNA: TGCGCCAGCAGCCCGGGACAGACTAACTATGGCTACACCTTC

V gene: TRBV9
D gene: NA
clone size: NA
CDR3 length: 15
J gene: TRBJ1-2
CDR3 protein: CASSVAPDRSGGYTF
CDR3 DNA: TGTGCCAGCAGCGTAGCCCCCGACAGGTCGGGTGGCTACACCTTC

V gene: TRBV24-1
D gene: NA
clone size: NA
CDR3 length: 17
J gene: TRBJ1-6
CDR3 protein: CATSDYGGGSYNSPLHF
CDR3 DNA: TGTGCCACCAGTGATTACGGAGGGGGCTCCTATAATTCACCCCTCCACTTT

V gene: TRBV6-2/TRBV6-3
D gene: TRBD2
clone size: NA
CDR3 length: 14
J gene: TRBJ2-1
CDR3 protein: CASSRLASYNEQFF
CDR3 DNA: TGTGCCAGCAGTCGACTAGCCTCCTACAATGAGCAGTTCTTC

V gene: TRBV9
D gene: TRBD1
clone size: NA
CDR3 length: 16
J gene: TRBJ2-1
CDR3 protein: CASSVHRGQGYNEQFF
CDR3 DNA: TGTGCCAGCAGTGTTCACCGGGGACAGGGTTACAATGAGCAGTTCTTC

V gene: TRBV7-3
D gene: NA
clone size: NA
CDR3 length: 13
J gene: TRBJ2-1
CDR3 protein: CASSSGTPNEQFF
CDR3 DNA: TGTGCCAGCAGTTCCGGGACCCCCAATGAGCAGTTCTTC

V gene: TRBV2
D gene: TRBD2
clone size: NA
CDR3 length: 15
J gene: TRBJ2-3
CDR3 protein: CASSVLLAGTDTQYF
CDR3 DNA: TGTGCCAGCAGTGTCTTACTAGCGGGGACAGATACGCAGTATTTT

V gene: TRBV7-2
D gene: NA
clone size: NA
CDR3 length: 13
J gene: TRBJ2-2
CDR3 protein: CASSLVSAGELFF
CDR3 DNA: TGTGCCAGCAGCTTAGTCTCGGCCGGGGAGCTGTTTTTT

V gene: TRBV24-1
D gene: NA
clone size: NA
CDR3 length: 11
J gene: TRBJ2-1
CDR3 protein: CATSRQTEQFF
CDR3 DNA: TGTGCCACCAGTCGGCAGACGGAGCAGTTCTTC

V gene: TRBV6-1
D gene: NA
clone size: NA
CDR3 length: 13
J gene: TRBJ2-7
CDR3 protein: CASSEGLPYEQYF
CDR3 DNA: TGTGCCAGCAGTGAAGGACTTCCATACGAGCAGTACTTC

V gene: TRBV7-2
D gene: TRBD1
clone size: NA
CDR3 length: 16
J gene: TRBJ1-5
CDR3 protein: CASSLPRTGGNQPQHF
CDR3 DNA: TGTGCCAGCAGCTTACCGAGGACAGGCGGAAATCAGCCCCAGCATTTT

V gene: TRBV9
D gene: NA
clone size: NA
CDR3 length: 14
J gene: TRBJ1-2
CDR3 protein: CASSVDGRANGYTF
CDR3 DNA: TGTGCCAGCAGCGTAGATGGGAGGGCCAATGGCTACACCTTC

V gene: TRBV11-3
D gene: NA
clone size: many
CDR3 length: 12
J gene: TRBJ1-2
CDR3 protein: CASSLQGNGYTF
CDR3 DNA: TGTGCCAGCAGCTTACAGGGGAATGGCTACACCTTC

V gene: TRBV4-1
D gene: NA
clone size: once
CDR3 length: 20
J gene: TRBJ2-3
CDR3 protein: CASSQPSLVGTKTSTDTQYF
CDR3 DNA: TGCGCCAGCAGCCAACCCTCCCTAGTGGGGACAAAGACTAGCACAGATACGCAGTATTTT

V gene: TRBV24-1
D gene: TRBD1
clone size: NA
CDR3 length: 15
J gene: TRBJ1-1
CDR3 protein: CATSAGTAGSTEAFF
CDR3 DNA: TGTGCCACCAGTGCCGGGACAGCCGGGTCCACTGAAGCTTTCTTT

V gene: TRBV9
D gene: TRBD1
clone size: few
CDR3 length: 15
J gene: TRBJ1-1
CDR3 protein: CASSPVTGGYTEAFF
CDR3 DNA: TGTGCCAGCAGCCCAGTGACAGGGGGGTACACTGAAGCTTTCTTT

V gene: TRBV7-9
D gene: NA
clone size: NA
CDR3 length: 15
J gene: TRBJ2-5
CDR3 protein: CASSLEPGSRETQYF
CDR3 DNA: TGTGCCAGCAGCTTAGAACCAGGGTCGCGGGAGACCCAGTACTTC

V gene: TRBV28
D gene: NA
clone size: NA
CDR3 length: 14
J gene: TRBJ1-2
CDR3 protein: CASFRDTSNYGYTF
CDR3 DNA: TGTGCCAGTTTTCGGGACACTTCTAACTATGGCTACACCTTC

V gene: TRBV6-2/TRBV6-3
D gene: NA
clone size: NA
CDR3 length: 13
J gene: TRBJ2-2
CDR3 protein: CASSLGGREELFF
CDR3 DNA: TGTGCCAGCAGTTTGGGGGGGCGGGAGGAGCTGTTTTTT

V gene: TRBV5-1
D gene: NA
clone size: NA
CDR3 length: 14
J gene: TRBJ1-1
CDR3 protein: CASSPLQRGTEAFF
CDR3 DNA: TGCGCCAGCAGCCCCTTACAAAGGGGGACTGAAGCTTTCTTT

V gene: TRBV19
D gene: NA
clone size: NA
CDR3 length: 12
J gene: TRBJ1-1
CDR3 protein: CASRYGETGAFF
CDR3 DNA: TGTGCCAGTCGATACGGGGAGACAGGCGCTTTCTTT

V gene: TRBV9
D gene: TRBD1
clone size: once
CDR3 length: 16
J gene: TRBJ1-2
CDR3 protein: CASSVEGRDRAGGYTF
CDR3 DNA: TGTGCCAGCAGCGTAGAAGGAAGGGACAGGGCTGGCGGCTACACCTTC

V gene: TRBV18
D gene: NA
clone size: NA
CDR3 length: 15
J gene: TRBJ1-2
CDR3 protein: CASSPAGQVNYGYTF
CDR3 DNA: TGTGCCAGCTCACCGGCAGGGCAGGTTAACTATGGCTACACCTTC

V gene: TRBV7-2
D gene: NA
clone size: NA
CDR3 length: 13
J gene: TRBJ1-1
CDR3 protein: CASSLGQNTEAFF
CDR3 DNA: TGTGCCAGCAGCTTGGGACAAAACACTGAAGCTTTCTTT

V gene: TRBV3-1/TRBV3-2
D gene: NA
clone size: NA
CDR3 length: 15
J gene: TRBJ2-7
CDR3 protein: CASSQSKGGEHEQYF
CDR3 DNA: TGTGCCAGCAGCCAGTCAAAAGGAGGGGAACACGAGCAGTACTTC

V gene: TRBV19
D gene: NA
clone size: NA
CDR3 length: 12
J gene: TRBJ1-5
CDR3 protein: CASRQGDQPQHF
CDR3 DNA: TGTGCCAGTAGGCAGGGCGATCAGCCCCAGCATTTT

V gene: TRBV5-1
D gene: NA
clone size: NA
CDR3 length: 17
J gene: TRBJ2-6
CDR3 protein: CASSFRTVSSGANVLTF
CDR3 DNA: TGCGCCAGCAGCTTCCGGACCGTTAGCTCTGGGGCCAACGTCCTGACTTTC

V gene: TRBV6-1
D gene: NA
clone size: NA
CDR3 length: 16
J gene: TRBJ1-5
CDR3 protein: CASSESPSGRTQPQHF
CDR3 DNA: TGTGCCAGCAGTGAATCCCCTTCAGGTCGCACTCAGCCCCAGCATTTT

V gene: TRBV5-1
D gene: TRBD1
clone size: NA
CDR3 length: 15
J gene: TRBJ2-7
CDR3 protein: CASRPGTESSYEQYF
CDR3 DNA: TGCGCCAGCAGGCCCGGGACAGAGAGCTCCTACGAGCAGTACTTC

V gene: TRBV6-4
D gene: TRBD2
clone size: once
CDR3 length: 16
J gene: TRBJ2-1
CDR3 protein: CASSRKPGLAGNEQFF
CDR3 DNA: TGTGCCAGCAGTCGCAAACCCGGACTAGCGGGGAATGAGCAGTTCTTC

V gene: TRBV18
D gene: NA
clone size: NA
CDR3 length: 14
J gene: TRBJ2-7
CDR3 protein: CASSPGSGLYEQYF
CDR3 DNA: TGTGCCAGCTCACCTGGGAGCGGACTCTACGAGCAGTACTTC

V gene: TRBV29-1
D gene: TRBD1
clone size: NA
CDR3 length: 13
J gene: TRBJ1-2
CDR3 protein: CSVATGVNYGYTF
CDR3 DNA: TGCAGCGTAGCGACAGGGGTGAACTATGGCTACACCTTC

V gene: TRBV27
D gene: TRBD2
clone size: NA
CDR3 length: 16
J gene: TRBJ2-4
CDR3 protein: CASSLSGGGASNIQYF
CDR3 DNA: TGTGCCAGCAGTTTATCTGGCGGGGGGGCCTCCAACATTCAGTACTTC

V gene: TRBV11-2
D gene: NA
clone size: NA
CDR3 length: 13
J gene: TRBJ1-4
CDR3 protein: CASSFRAGEKLFF
CDR3 DNA: TGTGCCAGCAGCTTCAGGGCGGGTGAAAAACTGTTTTTT

V gene: TRBV2
D gene: NA
clone size: few
CDR3 length: 13
J gene: TRBJ1-1
CDR3 protein: CASSGQGNTEAFF
CDR3 DNA: TGTGCCAGCAGTGGCCAGGGGAACACTGAAGCTTTCTTT

V gene: TRBV19
D gene: NA
clone size: NA
CDR3 length: 14
J gene: TRBJ2-3
CDR3 protein: CASSIVDNTDTQYF
CDR3 DNA: TGTGCCAGTAGTATAGTTGATAACACAGATACGCAGTATTTT

V gene: TRBV28
D gene: TRBD1
clone size: NA
CDR3 length: 16
J gene: TRBJ2-7
CDR3 protein: CASSPPGQGSAYEQYF
CDR3 DNA: TGTGCCAGCAGTCCCCCCGGACAGGGCAGCGCCTACGAGCAGTACTTC

V gene: TRBV12-5
D gene: TRBD1
clone size: NA
CDR3 length: 15
J gene: TRBJ1-4
CDR3 protein: CASGLGGTGDEKLFF
CDR3 DNA: TGTGCTAGTGGTTTGGGGGGGACAGGGGATGAAAAACTGTTTTTT

V gene: TRBV24-1
D gene: TRBD1
clone size: NA
CDR3 length: 16
J gene: TRBJ1-5
CDR3 protein: CATEGGTGQSNQPQHF
CDR3 DNA: TGTGCCACGGAGGGGGGAACGGGACAGTCCAATCAGCCCCAGCATTTT

V gene: TRBV27
D gene: TRBD1
clone size: NA
CDR3 length: 14
J gene: TRBJ1-2
CDR3 protein: CASRRQGGDYGYTF
CDR3 DNA: TGTGCCAGCAGGCGCCAGGGGGGAGACTATGGCTACACCTTC

V gene: TRBV5-1
D gene: TRBD1
clone size: few
CDR3 length: 16
J gene: TRBJ2-5
CDR3 protein: CASSLVGTGQGETQYF
CDR3 DNA: TGCGCCAGCAGCTTGGTAGGGACAGGGCAAGGAGAGACCCAGTACTTC

V gene: TRBV30
D gene: TRBD1
clone size: NA
CDR3 length: 14
J gene: TRBJ2-7
CDR3 protein: CAWTEGAGAYEQYF
CDR3 DNA: TGTGCCTGGACCGAGGGGGCAGGTGCCTACGAGCAGTACTTC